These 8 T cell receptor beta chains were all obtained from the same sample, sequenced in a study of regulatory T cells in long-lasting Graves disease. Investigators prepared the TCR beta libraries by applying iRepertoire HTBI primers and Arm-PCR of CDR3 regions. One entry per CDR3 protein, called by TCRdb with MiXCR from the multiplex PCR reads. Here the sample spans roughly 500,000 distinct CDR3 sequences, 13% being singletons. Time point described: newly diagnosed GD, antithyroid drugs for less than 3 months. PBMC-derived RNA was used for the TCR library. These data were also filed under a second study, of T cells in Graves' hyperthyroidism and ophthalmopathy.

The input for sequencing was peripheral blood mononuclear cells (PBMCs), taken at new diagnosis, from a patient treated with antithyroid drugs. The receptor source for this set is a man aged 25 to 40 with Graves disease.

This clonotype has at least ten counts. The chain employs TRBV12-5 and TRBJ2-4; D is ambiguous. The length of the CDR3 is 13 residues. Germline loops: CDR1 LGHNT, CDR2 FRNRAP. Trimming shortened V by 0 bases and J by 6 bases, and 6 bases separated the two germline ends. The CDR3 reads CASGLVEVNIQYF. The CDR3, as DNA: TGTGCTAGTGGTTTGGTCGAGGTAAACATTCAGTACTTC.

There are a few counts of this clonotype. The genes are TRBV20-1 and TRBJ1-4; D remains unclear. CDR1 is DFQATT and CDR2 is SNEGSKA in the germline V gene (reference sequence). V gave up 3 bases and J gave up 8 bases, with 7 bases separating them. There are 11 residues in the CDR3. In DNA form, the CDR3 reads TGCAGTGCTAGGAAGATGGAAAAACTGTTTTTT. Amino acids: CSARKMEKLFF.

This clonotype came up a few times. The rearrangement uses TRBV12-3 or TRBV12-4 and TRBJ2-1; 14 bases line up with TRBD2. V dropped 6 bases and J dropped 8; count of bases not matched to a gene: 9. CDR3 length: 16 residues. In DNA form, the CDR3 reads TGTGCCAGCAGCTTTGGCCAGACTAGCGGGAGGGATGAGCAGTTCTTC. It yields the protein CASSFGQTSGRDEQFF.

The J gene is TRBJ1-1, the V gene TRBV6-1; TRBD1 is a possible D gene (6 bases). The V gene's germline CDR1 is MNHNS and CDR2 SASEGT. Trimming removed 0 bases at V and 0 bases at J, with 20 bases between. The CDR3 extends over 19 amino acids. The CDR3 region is CASSEAGSRGLFMNTEAFF. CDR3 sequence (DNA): TGTGCCAGCAGTGAAGCGGGTTCCAGGGGACTATTCATGAACACTGAAGCTTTCTTT.

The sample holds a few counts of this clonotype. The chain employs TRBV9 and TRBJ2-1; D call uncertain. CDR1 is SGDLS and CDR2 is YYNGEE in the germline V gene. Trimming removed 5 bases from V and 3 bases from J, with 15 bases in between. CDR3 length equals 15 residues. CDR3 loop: CASSFAAGSYNEQFF. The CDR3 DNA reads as TGTGCCAGCAGTTTCGCCGCAGGTAGCTACAATGAGCAGTTCTTC.

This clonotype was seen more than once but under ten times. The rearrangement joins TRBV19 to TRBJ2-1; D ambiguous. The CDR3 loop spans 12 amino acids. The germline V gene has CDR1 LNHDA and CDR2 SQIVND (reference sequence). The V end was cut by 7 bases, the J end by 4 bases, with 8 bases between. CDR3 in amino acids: CASTVGYNEQFF. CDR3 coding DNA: TGTGCCAGTACCGTGGGTTACAATGAGCAGTTCTTC.

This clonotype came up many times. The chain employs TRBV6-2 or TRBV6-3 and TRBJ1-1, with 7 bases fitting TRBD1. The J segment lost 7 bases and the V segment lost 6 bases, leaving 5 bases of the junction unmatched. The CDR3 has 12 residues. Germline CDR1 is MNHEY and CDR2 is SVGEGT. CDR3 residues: CASRNRGGEAFF. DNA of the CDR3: TGTGCCAGCAGGAACAGGGGCGGTGAAGCTTTCTTT.

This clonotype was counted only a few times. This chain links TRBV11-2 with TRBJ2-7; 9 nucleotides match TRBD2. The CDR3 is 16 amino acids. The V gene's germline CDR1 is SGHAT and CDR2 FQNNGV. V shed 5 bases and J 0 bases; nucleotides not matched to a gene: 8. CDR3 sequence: CASSQGPSGNSYEQYF. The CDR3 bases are TGTGCCAGCAGCCAAGGACCTAGCGGGAACTCCTACGAGCAGTACTTC. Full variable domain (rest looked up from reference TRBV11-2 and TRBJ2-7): EAGVAQSPRYKIIEKRQSVAFWCNPISGHATLYWYQQILGQGPKLLIQFQNNGVVDDSQLPKDRFSAERLKGVDSTLKIQPAKLEDSAVYLCASSQGPSGNSYEQYFGPGTRLTVT.